This TCR beta chain was observed in a study of T cell responses to AZD1222 COVID-19 vaccine. Here immunoSEQ multiplex PCR was the method, and the copy in TCRdb shows in-frame clones only, minus some. The table has around 150,000 clones, 92% seen once. The material sequenced was peripheral blood, taken 28 days after the second AZD1222 dose. The sequence was obtained from an adult who received the AZD1222 COVID-19 vaccine.

The CDR3 sequence is CASSQDFETSGHYEQYF. The CDR3 DNA is TGCGCCAGCAGCCAAGATTTCGAGACTAGCGGACACTACGAGCAGTACTTC. V gene TRBV4-3 combines with J gene TRBJ2-7, with 9 bases lining up with TRBD2. The CDR3 runs to 17 residues. Germline CDR1 and CDR2: LGHNA and YSLEER. V was pared by 0 bases and J by 3 bases, with 9 bases of the junction left unmatched.